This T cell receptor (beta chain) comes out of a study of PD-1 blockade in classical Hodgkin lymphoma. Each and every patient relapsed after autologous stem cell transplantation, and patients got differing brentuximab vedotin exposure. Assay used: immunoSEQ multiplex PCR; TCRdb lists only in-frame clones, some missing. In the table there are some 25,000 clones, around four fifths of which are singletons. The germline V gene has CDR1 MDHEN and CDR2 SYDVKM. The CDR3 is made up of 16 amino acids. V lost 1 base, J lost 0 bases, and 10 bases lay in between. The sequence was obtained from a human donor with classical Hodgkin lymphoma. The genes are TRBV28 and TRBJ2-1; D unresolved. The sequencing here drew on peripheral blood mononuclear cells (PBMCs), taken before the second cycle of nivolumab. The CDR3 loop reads CASSLSTSGSYNEQFF. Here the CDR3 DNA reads TGTGCCAGCAGTTTATCGACTTCTGGCTCCTACAATGAGCAGTTCTTC.